This passage covers 3 T cell receptor beta chains from one sample sequenced in a study of blood T cells in healthy people across ages. With a J-beta primer mix and a sample-barcoded 5' primer, a second PCR ran about 6 to 11 cycles. TCRdb used MiXCR to reprocess the 5' RACE reads, holding one entry per CDR3 protein. In the table there are approximately 850,000 distinct CDR3 sequences, around 43% of which are singletons. The specimen sequenced was blood. All receptors come from a man in his sixties in good health.

The DNA for the CDR3 is TGCAGTGCCCGCCTTAGCGGGGGGATAAACATTCAGTACTTC. It encodes CSARLSGGINIQYF. The V and J genes are TRBV20-1 and TRBJ2-4; 10 nucleotides agree with TRBD2. The CDR3 sequence is 14 residues long. Germline V gives CDR1 DFQATT, CDR2 SNEGSKA (reference sequence). The J segment lost 6 bases and the V segment lost 6 bases, leaving 8 bases of the junction unmatched.

The chain is built from TRBV11-2 and TRBJ2-2, with TRBD1 matching over 8 bases. The CDR3 covers 16 residues. Per the germline V gene, CDR1 is SGHAT and CDR2 is FQNNGV. The J segment lost 5 bases and the V segment lost 5 bases, leaving 10 bases of the junction unmatched. This chain's CDR3 is CASSRWTGFATGELFF. Here the CDR3 DNA reads TGTGCCAGCAGCCGATGGACAGGGTTCGCTACCGGGGAGCTGTTTTTT.

The chain is built from TRBV20-1 and TRBJ2-3; 14 bases are shared with TRBD2. This CDR3 contains 18 residues. V lost 2 bases to trimming and J lost 5 bases; unmatched junction nucleotides: 12. Germline V gene lookup returns CDR1 DFQATT and CDR2 SNEGSKA (reference sequence). The CDR3 reads CSARNPRLAGGPGDTQYF. CDR3 DNA sequence: TGCAGTGCTAGAAACCCAAGACTAGCGGGGGGGCCAGGAGATACGCAGTATTTT.